Following are 7 T cell receptor beta chains from one sample sequenced in a study of CD8 T cells in Susac syndrome. An amount of RNA that ranged from roughly 0.45 to 1 ug was reverse transcribed with random hexamers. TCRdb reprocessed the immunoSEQ multiplex PCR reads with MiXCR, giving one entry per CDR3 protein. The data hold more than 150,000 distinct CDR3 sequences, with around 95% observed a single time. The sample consisted of CD8+ T cells from PBMCs. These receptors were collected from a human donor with multiple sclerosis.

J is TRBJ2-1 and V is TRBV29-1, with 7 bases lining up with TRBD1. The germline V gene has CDR1 SQVTM and CDR2 ANQGSEA. The CDR3 extends over 12 amino acids. Unmatched junction bases numbered 1, after V lost 6 bases and J lost 2 bases. CDR3 bases: TGCAGCGTCGACAGGGCCTACAATGAGCAGTTCTTC. It encodes CSVDRAYNEQFF.

The chain uses TRBV20-1 and TRBJ2-7; 9 nucleotides align to TRBD1. Trimming cost V 1 base and J 5 bases; bases outside gene matches: 6. This CDR3 has 14 residues. The germline V gene has CDR1 DFQATT and CDR2 SNEGSKA (reference sequence). The CDR3, as DNA: TGCAGTGCTAGAGCCGGGACAGGGAGCCACGAGCAGTACTTC. Its translation is CSARAGTGSHEQYF.

The CDR3 DNA reads as TGCAGCGTTGAATTCCCCCAGGACCCCTACGAGCAGTACTTC. This sequence encodes CSVEFPQDPYEQYF. This chain connects TRBV29-1 to TRBJ2-7, with D uncertain. Germline V CDR1 and CDR2: SQVTM, ANQGSEA. V was clipped by 2 bases and J by 2 bases, with 13 bases between them. The CDR3 has 14 residues.

J is TRBJ2-7 and V is TRBV12-3 or TRBV12-4, with D perhaps matching TRBD2 (6 bases). This CDR3 region has 12 residues. The ends were cut back, 5 bases at V and 3 bases at J, with 8 bases in the middle. The CDR3 nucleotides read TGTGCCAGCAGTCCGGGAGACTACGAGCAGTACTTC. It yields the protein CASSPGDYEQYF.

This clonotype was found a few times. The chain recombines TRBV30 with TRBJ2-7; D gene ambiguous. Germline V gene lookup returns CDR1 GTSNPN and CDR2 SVGIG (reference sequence). This CDR3 has 12 residues. V shed 1 base and J shed 0 bases, with 4 bases lying between them. CDR3 sequence (DNA): TGTGCCTGGAGTGGGGGCTCCTACGAGCAGTACTTC. It is translated as CAWSGGSYEQYF.

The V gene is TRBV6-5, the J gene TRBJ1-2, with D possibly TRBD1 on 5 matching bases. This CDR3 region has 14 residues. V lost 5 bases and J lost 4, with 14 bases in between. Germline lookup yields CDR1 MNHEY and CDR2 SVGAGI. The DNA of the CDR3 is TGTGCCAGCAGTCAGGGAATAGACATCTATGGCTACACCTTC. Protein sequence: CASSQGIDIYGYTF.

The CDR3 sequence: CASSLNRDRVYEQYF. CDR3 DNA sequence: TGTGCCAGCAGCTTGAACCGGGACAGGGTCTACGAGCAGTACTTC. J is TRBJ2-7 and V is TRBV7-8, with 9 nucleotides matching TRBD1. The CDR3 loop spans 15 amino acids. V lost 3 bases to trimming and J lost 3 bases; unmatched junction nucleotides: 6. The V gene's germline CDR1 is SGHVS and CDR2 FQNEAQ.